Given below is one T cell receptor beta chain in context. Its antigen remains unidentified. No base-level quality is on record; no much larger clone is a single base apart. CDR1 is given as SQVTM and CDR2 as ANQGSEA, both from the germline V gene. V is cut back by 6 bases and J by 1 base, with 9 bases in the junction unmatched. The CDR3 runs 15 residues from the cysteine to the phenylalanine. Only CDR3 DNA remains: 45 bases, in frame from the first base. Library prep was done by the immunoSEQ multiplex PCR assay. The multiplex PCR relied on a mix of 60 forward primers for TCR Vbeta segments and 13 reverse primers for TCR Jbeta segments. A multiplex PCR assay on genomic DNA amplified the CDR3 region of rearranged TCR beta genes. On the Illumina HiSeq System, the amplified TCR beta libraries were sequenced as 87-base-pair reads. The study's processing was this. A later analysis tallied approximately 87 million unique TCR beta chains across the 700 or so repertoires, and around 12 million of those chains were shared by two or more donors. To remove PCR and sequencing errors, raw reads were error-corrected and collapsed into unique sequences using a nearest-neighbor algorithm that merged closely related sequences. CDR3 sequences were aligned to IMGT reference sequences to assign V, D and J gene segments. For a sequence to be retained, a match of at least six nucleotides to both a V gene segment and a J gene segment was required. A rearrangement counted as productive if the CDR3 had no stop codons and remained in frame with V and J, and every other rearrangement counted as non-productive. Following IMGT convention, CDR3 was defined as the stretch from the second conserved V-encoded cysteine to the conserved J-encoded phenylalanine. The earlier analysis of 500 to 650 of the donors excluded any sequence lacking an unambiguous match to a single V gene segment. In an earlier analysis of 500 to 750 of the donors, V segments were called functional above 56.7% productive rearrangements and were called segregating when the between-donor standard deviation exceeded 5%. A statistical classification framework was built for diagnosing cytomegalovirus status from the catalog of TCR beta chain sequences. V and J gene assignment, in a later analysis, came from comparing TCR nucleotide sequences with IMGT/GENE-DB human TR gene sequences. A later analysis assigned CDR3 sequences and most-parsimonious VDJ recombination scenarios with the TCRdist pipeline. In a later analysis, each TCR beta chain was defined by its CDR3 amino acid sequence together with its V-gene family, and reads without a unique V-gene family were excluded. A later analysis removed 592 highly shared, low-generation-probability nucleotide sequences to deal with suspected cross-contamination and a sequencing artifact. For each public chain, a later analysis derived a clonal expansion index from normalized ranks of inferred template counts within each repertoire. A later analysis computed generation probabilities with a VDJ recombination model fitted to out-of-frame rearrangements, and checked the results against IGoR. In a later analysis, hypergeometric tests were used to score TCR-TCR, TCR-HLA and TCR-CMV co-occurrence, with a repertoire-size bias correction applied to TCR pairs. To estimate false discovery rates, a later analysis permuted the HLA or CMV assignments 20 times. In a later analysis, co-occurring TCRs were grouped using DBSCAN, with TCRdist sequence similarity added in when clustering inside HLA-allele-positive subsets. Repertoires with fewer than 30,000 or more than 120,000 public chains, plus five repertoires with anomalous nucleotide sharing, were excluded from co-occurrence clustering. As stored in TCRdb, this immuneACCESS dataset retains in-frame rearrangements with V and J assigned. A fraction of the clones does not appear; measured against another copy, unresolved V genes explain less than half of the discrepancy, and the remainder lacks a known reason. The V and J calls and the clone size are those of that table, but D and trimming were determined from the DNA. This sample is represented by some 140,000 clones; roughly four fifths of them were singletons. Roughly 1.3% of the sample belongs to the ten largest clones.

These data are taken from a study of cytomegalovirus exposure and HLA in healthy donors (dated by TCRdb to about 2017). The study in broad terms: An earlier analysis of roughly 570 of the donors reported about 280 Gb of sequence data and 90 million to 120 million unique TCR beta sequences obtained from some 170 million T cells. About 300 gigabases of sequencing data and tens of millions of unique TCR sequences were included in an early release covering 550 to 800 HLA-typed donors. Among the roughly 380 genotyped donors, approximately 76% belonged to the genetic ancestry cluster associated with self-reported Caucasian donors. The study aimed to test whether cataloging public T cell receptors could reveal signatures of past pathogen exposure. Using immunosequencing, the study profiled T cell repertoires from approximately 700 subjects and related those repertoires to cytomegalovirus serostatus. Along with the roughly 670-subject first cohort, a separate validation cohort of over 90 different subjects was used. The study combined high-throughput TCR immunosequencing, statistical association of individual TCRs with disease status, and machine learning to predict cytomegalovirus infection status. To study patterns of TCR occurrence, a later analysis re-analyzed previously published TCR beta repertoires from more than 550 donors and added high-resolution HLA genotyping. Rather than using new phenotypic data, the later analysis identified candidate immune exposures from TCR beta sequences and from how often those sequences occurred across donors. An earlier analysis of some 600 of the donors applied high-throughput TCR beta sequencing to assess whether each TCR beta V gene segment acted as functional or pseudogenic. Donor age, sex, ethnicity and CMV serostatus were collected together with the repertoire data. A later genetic analysis took genome-wide SNP genotypes for about three fifths of the 666 donors and used that subset as a discovery cohort. All discovery cohort repertoires had been generated on a single sequencing platform. HLA typing included class I and class II loci at four-digit resolution. The number of typed donors differed by locus: about 620-640 for A, B, C, DRB1 and DQB1; 500 to 550 for DQA1; over 600 for DPA1; and some 450 for DPB1. Several DR-DQ haplotypes were handled as single units for association and clustering, since linkage in the cohort was strong. On average, around 200,000 unique TCR beta nucleotide sequences were sequenced per donor among 300 to 500 genotyped donors of the cohort, with around 19% of those sequences being non-productive. Results the study describes overall, beyond this receptor: Broadly in line with IMGT annotations, most TCR beta V segments showed up in productive rearrangements about 87% or about 30% of the time in an earlier analysis of 450 to 600 of the donors. According to a later genetic analysis, donors in an Asian-associated ancestry cluster had fewer N-insertions in productive TCRs than the approximately 650-donor mean. While some public TCRs were present in many individuals, most TCR sequences turned up only very rarely across donors. An association between a missense DCLRE1C variant and V-gene and J-gene trimming of TCR beta chains was found in a later genetic analysis and replicated in an independent cohort. In a later analysis, several top co-occurrence clusters were reported to appear linked to parvovirus B19, influenza, CMV and Epstein-Barr virus. A cluster of highly shared sequence variants was judged likely to represent a technical artifact of the sequencing pipeline. The earlier analysis of about 600 of the donors excluded 15 to 20 rarely observed V segments, including chromosome 9 orphons, because counts were too low. It was suggested by the authors that the approach could potentially be generalized to other disease states and immunological phenotypes. A further reported finding was that TCR beta sequences accurately predicted the HLA-A and HLA-B alleles for most subjects in the first cohort. The 87-base-pair reads could not distinguish some IMGT-functional V segments, including TRBV6-2 and TRBV6-3, so those segments were excluded. In a later analysis, TCR association rates were found to vary across HLA loci, with the most associated TCRs seen for DRB1 alleles and the fewest for HLA-C alleles. A later analysis found that most CMV-associated TCR beta chains appeared HLA-restricted, with HLA associations seemingly driven largely by CMV exposure. In a later analysis, some 18,000 TCR beta sequences were associated with specific HLA alleles at a false discovery rate of 0.05. The study gave a list of more than 150 TCR beta chains associated with cytomegalovirus. For the cohort, immune exposure information was limited to CMV serostatus. Presence/absence analyses assumed roughly uniform sequencing depth across donors, an assumption that may not hold. HLA typing was unavailable for some donors at each locus, so association tests used only the typed subset. In a later analysis, HLA-associated TCR beta chains showed more clonal expansion and lower generation probabilities than non-associated chains that were equally common. In vitro tests confirmed that a few of the cytomegalovirus-associated TCR beta chains recognize cytomegalovirus antigens. In both the original and validation cohorts, the classifier was reported to diagnose cytomegalovirus status with high specificity and sensitivity. Assigning TCR associations to individual alleles was difficult when HLA alleles, especially DR and DQ, strongly co-occurred. This cohort had only TCR beta chains sequenced, and the lack of alpha or paired-chain data limited which features could be detected. Correlated functional status among segregating V segments might be attributable to linkage disequilibrium, but an unknown experimental factor could not be ruled out.

In total, approximately 700 healthy bone marrow donors made up the cohort. Cohort members were all nominally healthy when sampled, although unrecorded immune exposures were likely present. The donor was CMV seronegative and belonged to the group of around 400 seronegative cohort members. A peripheral blood sample was provided by each donor, and peripheral blood mononuclear cells were used for TCR beta sequencing. Genomic DNA extraction from the blood cell samples was performed with the Qiagen DNeasy Blood Extraction Kit. The rearranged chain carries TRBV29-1 and TRBJ2-3; TRBD2 aligns with 8 central bases. This receptor was taken from a woman aged 35 to 49 in good health and CMV-seronegative. The sample was PBMCs. The base sequence is TGCAGCGTCCACGGGGGGGTTCTCCGCACAGATACGCAGTATTTT. It encodes CSVHGGVLRTDTQYF.